The T cell receptor beta chain described here comes from a study of spatial heterogeneity in lung cancer. This clonotype was detected many times. What it binds is unknown. Because the library targeted alpha chains, this beta chain is an off-target read whose size means little. TCRdb reprocessed the 5' RACE reads via MiXCR and lists one record per CDR3 protein. This sample has roughly 17,000 distinct CDR3 sequences, with around 6.2% found just once. Study conclusions and caveats: Tracking of tumor mutation counts was seen in expanded intratumoral alpha and beta TCR counts.

In germline, CDR1 is MGHRA, CDR2 YSYEKL. CDR3 length: 17 residues. Trimming pared 2 bases from V and 6 bases from J, leaving 20 bases between. Stated time point: sample taken at primary tumor resection. This TCR derives from a male donor with early-stage non-small cell lung cancer. The rearrangement links TRBV4-1 to TRBJ1-5, with D possibly being TRBD1 (5 bases). The input for sequencing was lung tumor tissue, taken at surgery. The CDR3 here is CASSQSQVAGIGQPQHF. CDR3 nucleotides: TGCGCCAGCAGCCAATCACAAGTCGCAGGGATTGGTCAGCCCCAGCATTTT.